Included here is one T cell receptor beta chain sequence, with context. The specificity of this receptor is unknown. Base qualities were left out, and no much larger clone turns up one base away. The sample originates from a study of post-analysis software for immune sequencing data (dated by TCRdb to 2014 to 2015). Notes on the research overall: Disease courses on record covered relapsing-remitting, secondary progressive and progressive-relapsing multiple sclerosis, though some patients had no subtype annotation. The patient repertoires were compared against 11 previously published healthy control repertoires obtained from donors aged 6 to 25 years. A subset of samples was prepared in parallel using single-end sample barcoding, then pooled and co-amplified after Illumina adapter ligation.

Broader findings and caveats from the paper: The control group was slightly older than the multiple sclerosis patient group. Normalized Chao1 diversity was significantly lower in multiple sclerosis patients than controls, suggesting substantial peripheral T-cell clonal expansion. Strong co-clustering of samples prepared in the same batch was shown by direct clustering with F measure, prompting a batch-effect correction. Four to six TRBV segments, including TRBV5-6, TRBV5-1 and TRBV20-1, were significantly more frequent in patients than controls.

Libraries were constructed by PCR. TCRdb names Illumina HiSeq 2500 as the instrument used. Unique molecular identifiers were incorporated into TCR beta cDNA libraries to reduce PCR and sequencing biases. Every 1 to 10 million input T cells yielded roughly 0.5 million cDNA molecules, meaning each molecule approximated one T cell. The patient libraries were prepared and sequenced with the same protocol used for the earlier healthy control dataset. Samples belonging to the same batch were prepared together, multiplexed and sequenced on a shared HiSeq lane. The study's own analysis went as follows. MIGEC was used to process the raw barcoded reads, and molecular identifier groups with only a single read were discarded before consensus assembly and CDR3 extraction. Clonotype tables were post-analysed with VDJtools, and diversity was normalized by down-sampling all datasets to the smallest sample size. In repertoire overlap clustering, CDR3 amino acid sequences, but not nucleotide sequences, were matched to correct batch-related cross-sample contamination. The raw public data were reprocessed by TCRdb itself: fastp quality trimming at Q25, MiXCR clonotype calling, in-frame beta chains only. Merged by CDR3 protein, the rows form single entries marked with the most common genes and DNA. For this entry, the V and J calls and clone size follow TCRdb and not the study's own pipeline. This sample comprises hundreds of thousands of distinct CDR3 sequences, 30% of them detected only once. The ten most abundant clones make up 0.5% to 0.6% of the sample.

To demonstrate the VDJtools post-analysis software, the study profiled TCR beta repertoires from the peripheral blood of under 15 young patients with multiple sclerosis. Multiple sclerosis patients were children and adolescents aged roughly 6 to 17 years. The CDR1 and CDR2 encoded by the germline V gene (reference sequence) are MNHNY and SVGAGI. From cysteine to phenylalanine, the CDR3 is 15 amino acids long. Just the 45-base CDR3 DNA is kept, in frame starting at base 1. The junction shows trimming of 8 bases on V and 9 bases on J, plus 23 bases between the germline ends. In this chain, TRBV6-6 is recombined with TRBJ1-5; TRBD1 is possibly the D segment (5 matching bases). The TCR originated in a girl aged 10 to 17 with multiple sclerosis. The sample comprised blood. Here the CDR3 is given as CASLLGPLTTRPQHF. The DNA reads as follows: TGTGCCAGCCTTTTGGGACCACTGACGACTAGGCCCCAGCATTTT.